The entry below gives a single T cell receptor beta chain sequence along with its context. In the original analysis: Reference gene primer amplification gave estimated nucleated cell counts. Assay used: immunoSEQ multiplex PCR; TCRdb lists only in-frame clones, some missing. V, J and clone size derive from that table, while D and trimming were established from the DNA sequence. The profile covers about 110,000 clones, with roughly 88% appearing a single time and 6.8% taken by the ten largest. This sample was included in a study of blood T cell repertoires in COVID-19. Turning to the study itself: Spain, Italy and the United States supplied samples that represented acute and convalescent COVID-19. T cells, B-cell-depleted T cells, or PBMCs provided the cDNA or gDNA that served as material.

The CDR3 totals 15 residues. Per the germline V gene, CDR1 is SGHVS and CDR2 is FNYEAQ. V dropped 1 base and J dropped 8; count of bases not matched to a gene: 7. The sequence was collected from a man between 50 and 59 years old with active or convalescent COVID-19. The sample was peripheral blood. This chain links TRBV7-6 with TRBJ2-1; 8 bases are shared with TRBD2. The chain's CDR3 is CASSLGAGALDEQFF. The CDR3 nucleotides are TGTGCCAGCAGCTTAGGAGCGGGAGCCCTTGATGAGCAGTTCTTC.